Here is one T cell receptor beta chain with its context. Produced via immunoSEQ multiplex PCR; TCRdb's table is partial and in-frame only. The sample lists 200,000 to 250,000 clones; roughly 82% were seen once. The source of the sample is a study of blood T cell repertoires in COVID-19. This TCR came from an elderly woman with active or convalescent COVID-19. The sample consisted of peripheral blood.

Here the CDR3 DNA reads TGTGCCAGTGGACAGACATCCTACGAGCAGTACTTC. As protein: CASGQTSYEQYF. The rearrangement links TRBV24-1 to TRBJ2-7; D is perhaps TRBD1 (6 bases). Trimming stripped 11 bases from V and 1 base from J, with 11 bases between. Germline CDR1 is KGHDR and CDR2 is SFDVKD. The CDR3 has 12 residues.